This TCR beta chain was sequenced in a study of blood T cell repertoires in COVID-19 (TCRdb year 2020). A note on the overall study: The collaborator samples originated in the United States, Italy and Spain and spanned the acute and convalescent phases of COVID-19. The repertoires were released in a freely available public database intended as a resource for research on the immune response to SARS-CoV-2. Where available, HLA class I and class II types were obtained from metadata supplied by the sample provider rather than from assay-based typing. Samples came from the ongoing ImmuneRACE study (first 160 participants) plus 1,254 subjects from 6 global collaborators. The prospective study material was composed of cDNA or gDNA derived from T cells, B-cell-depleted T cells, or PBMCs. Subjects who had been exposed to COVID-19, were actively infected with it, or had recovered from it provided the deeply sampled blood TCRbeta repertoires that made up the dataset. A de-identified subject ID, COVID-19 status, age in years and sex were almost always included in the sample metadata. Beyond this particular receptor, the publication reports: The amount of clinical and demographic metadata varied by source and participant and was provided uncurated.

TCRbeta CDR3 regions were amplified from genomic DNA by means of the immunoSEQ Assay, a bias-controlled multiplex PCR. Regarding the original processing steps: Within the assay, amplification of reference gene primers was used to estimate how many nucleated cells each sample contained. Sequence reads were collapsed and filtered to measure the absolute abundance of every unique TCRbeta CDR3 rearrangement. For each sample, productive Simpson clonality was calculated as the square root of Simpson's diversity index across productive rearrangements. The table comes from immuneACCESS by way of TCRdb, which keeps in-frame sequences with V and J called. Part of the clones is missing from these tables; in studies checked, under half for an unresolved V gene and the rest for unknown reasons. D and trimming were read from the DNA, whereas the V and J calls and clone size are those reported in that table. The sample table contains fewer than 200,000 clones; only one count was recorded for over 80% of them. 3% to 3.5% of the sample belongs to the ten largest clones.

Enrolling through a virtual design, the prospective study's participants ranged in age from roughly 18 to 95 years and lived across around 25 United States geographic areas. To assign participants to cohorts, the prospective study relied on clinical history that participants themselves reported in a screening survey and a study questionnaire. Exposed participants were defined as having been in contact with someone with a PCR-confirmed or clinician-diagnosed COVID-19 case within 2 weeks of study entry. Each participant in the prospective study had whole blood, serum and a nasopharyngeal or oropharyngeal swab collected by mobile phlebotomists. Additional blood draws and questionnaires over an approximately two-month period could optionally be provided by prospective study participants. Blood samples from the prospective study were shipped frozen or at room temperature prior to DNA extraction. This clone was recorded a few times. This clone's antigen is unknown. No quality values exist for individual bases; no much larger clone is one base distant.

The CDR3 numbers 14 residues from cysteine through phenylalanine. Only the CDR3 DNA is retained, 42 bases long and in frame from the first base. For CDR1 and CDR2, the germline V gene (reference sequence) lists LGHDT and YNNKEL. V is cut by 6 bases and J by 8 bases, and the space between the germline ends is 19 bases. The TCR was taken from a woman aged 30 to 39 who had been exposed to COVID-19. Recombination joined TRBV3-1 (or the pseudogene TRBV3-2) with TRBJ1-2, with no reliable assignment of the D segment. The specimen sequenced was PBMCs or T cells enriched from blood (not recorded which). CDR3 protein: CASSTDLSGLGYTF. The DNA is TGTGCCAGCAGTACCGACCTTAGCGGCTTGGGCTACACCTTC.